This T cell receptor beta chain was found in a study of cytomegalovirus exposure and HLA in healthy donors (dated by TCRdb to the late 2010s). In terms of the full investigation: In an earlier analysis of roughly 590 of the donors, around 290 Gb of sequence data and 117 million unique TCR beta sequences from 150 million to 200 million T cells were reported. Approximately 300 gigabases of sequencing data and around 80 million unique TCR sequences made up an early release that covered several hundred HLA-typed donors. In an earlier analysis of 587 of the donors, high-throughput TCR beta sequencing was used to judge whether each TCR beta V gene segment behaved as functional or pseudogenic. A later analysis re-analyzed previously published TCR beta repertoires from 600 to 850 donors and added high-resolution HLA genotyping to study TCR occurrence patterns. To predict cytomegalovirus infection status, the study combined high-throughput TCR immunosequencing, statistical association of individual TCRs with disease status, and machine learning. Using immunosequencing, the study profiled T cell repertoires from fewer than 850 subjects and related those repertoires to cytomegalovirus serostatus. Donor age, sex, ethnicity and CMV serostatus were compiled alongside the repertoire data. Along with the roughly 670-subject first cohort, a separate validation cohort of 120 different subjects was used. Because of strong linkage in the cohort, a handful of DR-DQ haplotypes were treated as single units for association and clustering. Typing coverage differed by locus: A, B, C, DRB1 and DQB1 were typed in roughly 620-630 donors, DQA1 in around 500, DPA1 in around 610, and DPB1 in just under 490. The study was designed to test whether signatures of past pathogen exposure could be identified by cataloging public T cell receptors. A later genetic analysis used genome-wide SNP genotypes for about 65% of the 666 donors, treating that subset as a discovery cohort. All discovery cohort repertoires had been generated on a single sequencing platform. The genetic ancestry cluster associated with self-reported Caucasian donors included roughly 84% of the roughly 400 genotyped donors. In the later analysis, no new phenotypic data were used to find candidate immune exposures; instead, reliance was placed on TCR beta sequences and their occurrence across donors. HLA typing included class I and class II loci at four-digit resolution. Across approximately 400 genotyped donors of the cohort, an average of approximately 240,000 unique TCR beta nucleotide sequences per donor were sequenced, and roughly 18% of those sequences were non-productive.

There are 16 amino acids in the CDR3, from cysteine to phenylalanine inclusive. The DNA shown is the 48-base CDR3, in frame from base 1. The germline V gene specifies SGHAT as CDR1 and FQNNGV as CDR2. At the junction V is shortened by 0 bases and J by 5 bases; bases outside the gene matches: 9. The library was made by the immunoSEQ multiplex PCR assay. For the multiplex PCR, a mixture combining 60 forward primers for TCR Vbeta segments and 13 reverse primers for TCR Jbeta segments was used. Amplification of the CDR3 region of rearranged TCR beta genes was performed with a multiplex PCR assay on genomic DNA. Amplified TCR beta libraries were sequenced as 87-base-pair reads on the Illumina HiSeq System. The study's processing was this. A later analysis tallied around 80 million unique TCR beta chains across the 666 repertoires, and around 12 million of those chains were shared by two or more donors. Raw reads were error-corrected and collapsed into unique sequences by a nearest-neighbor algorithm in which closely related sequences were merged to remove PCR and sequencing errors. Alignment of CDR3 sequences to IMGT reference sequences was used to assign V, D and J gene segments. For a sequence to be retained, at least a six-nucleotide match to both a V gene segment and a J gene segment was required. A rearrangement was called productive if the CDR3 had no stop codons and remained in frame with V and J, and every other rearrangement was called non-productive. Following IMGT convention, CDR3 was defined as the stretch from the second conserved V-encoded cysteine up to the conserved J-encoded phenylalanine. Sequences without an unambiguous match to a single V gene segment were excluded from the earlier analysis of about 640 of the donors. An earlier analysis of 587 of the donors classified V segments as functional when productive rearrangements were above 56.7% and as segregating when the standard deviation between donors was above 5%. A statistical classification framework was developed to diagnose cytomegalovirus status using the catalog of TCR beta chain sequences. A later analysis assigned V and J genes by comparing TCR nucleotide sequences with IMGT/GENE-DB human TR gene sequences. In a later analysis, CDR3 sequences and most-parsimonious VDJ recombination scenarios were assigned using the TCRdist pipeline. In a later analysis, each TCR beta chain was defined by its CDR3 amino acid sequence together with its V-gene family, and reads lacking a unique V-gene family were excluded. As a way to deal with suspected cross-contamination and a sequencing artifact, a later analysis dropped roughly 620 nucleotide sequences that were highly shared and had low generation probability. In a later analysis, a clonal expansion index for each public chain was calculated from normalized within-repertoire ranks of inferred template counts. Generation probabilities in a later analysis came from a VDJ recombination model fitted to out-of-frame rearrangements, and those results were checked against IGoR. Hypergeometric tests were used in a later analysis to score TCR-TCR, TCR-HLA and TCR-CMV co-occurrence, with a repertoire-size bias correction applied to the TCR pairs. In a later analysis, false discovery rates were estimated by permuting HLA or CMV assignments 20 times. A later analysis grouped co-occurring TCRs with DBSCAN, adding TCRdist sequence similarity when clustering within HLA-allele-positive subsets. Co-occurrence clustering excluded repertoires with fewer than 30,000 or more than 120,000 public chains, plus five with anomalous nucleotide sharing. TCRdb took this table from immuneACCESS and kept in-frame rearrangements with V and J called. Such tables lack part of the clones; where checked against another copy, unresolved V genes explain under half of the gap, and the rest is unexplained. That table furnishes V, J and clone size, whereas the DNA furnished D and trimming. Recorded for this sample are tens of thousands of clones; around 74% of them occurred a single time. Approximately 7.8% of the sample belongs to the ten largest clones.

What the research found in general, with its limitations: In this cohort, only TCR beta chains were sequenced, and detectable features were limited by the absence of alpha or paired-chain data. It was suggested by the authors that the approach could potentially be generalized to other disease states and immunological phenotypes. In a later analysis, several top co-occurrence clusters were reported to appear linked to parvovirus B19, influenza, CMV and Epstein-Barr virus. The 87-base-pair reads could not distinguish some IMGT-functional V segments, including TRBV6-2 and TRBV6-3, so those segments were excluded. A later analysis found that TCR association rates varied across HLA loci, with DRB1 alleles showing the most associated TCRs and HLA-C alleles the fewest. Roughly uniform sequencing depth across donors was assumed in presence/absence analyses, although this assumption may not hold. A later genetic analysis reported fewer N-insertions in productive TCRs among donors in an Asian-associated ancestry cluster than the roughly 690-donor mean. Most CMV-associated TCR beta chains appeared to be HLA-restricted in a later analysis, and the HLA associations seemed to be driven largely by CMV exposure. CMV serostatus was the only immune exposure information available for the cohort. Linkage disequilibrium might explain the correlated functional status among segregating V segments, but an unknown experimental factor could not be excluded. About 17 rarely observed V segments, including chromosome 9 orphons, were excluded from the earlier analysis of approximately 600 of the donors because counts were too low. A group of highly shared sequence variants was considered likely to be a technical artifact of the sequencing pipeline. In a later analysis, HLA-associated TCR beta chains were found to be more clonally expanded and to have lower generation probabilities than equally common non-associated chains. Across donors, most TCR sequences were observed very rarely, whereas some public TCRs were present in many individuals. Cytomegalovirus status was reported to be diagnosed by the classifier with high specificity and sensitivity in both the original and validation cohorts. In an earlier analysis of approximately 600 of the donors, most TCR beta V segments were observed in productive rearrangements about 90% or about 30% of the time, broadly matching IMGT annotations. Strong co-occurrence of HLA alleles, especially DR and DQ, made assigning TCR associations to individual alleles difficult. HLA typing was unavailable for some donors at each locus, so association tests used only the typed subset. At a false discovery rate of 0.05, a later analysis linked about 16,000 TCR beta sequences to specific HLA alleles. A total of 150 or so TCR beta chains were listed by the study as associated with cytomegalovirus. A further reported finding was that TCR beta sequences accurately predicted the HLA-A and HLA-B alleles for most subjects in the first cohort. An association between a missense DCLRE1C variant and V-gene and J-gene trimming of TCR beta chains was found in a later genetic analysis and replicated in an independent cohort. In vitro tests confirmed that a few of the cytomegalovirus-associated TCR beta chains recognize cytomegalovirus antigens.

The cohort comprised approximately 700 healthy bone marrow donors. Cohort members were all nominally healthy when sampled, although unrecorded immune exposures were likely present. The donor was CMV seropositive and was included in the group of 289 seropositive cohort members. A peripheral blood sample was provided by each donor, and peripheral blood mononuclear cells were used for TCR beta sequencing. Genomic DNA was extracted from the blood cell samples with the Qiagen DNeasy Blood Extraction Kit. A remark on this clone: There is no known antigen for this receptor. No clone much larger than this one lies a single base away; base qualities are absent.

The chain was built from TRBV11-2 and TRBJ2-5, with 7 bases matching TRBD1. Specimen: PBMCs. This TCR came from a woman in her 30s in good health and CMV-seropositive. The CDR3 in this case is CASSLEGAGGWETQYF. The nucleotide sequence reads as follows: TGTGCCAGCAGCTTAGAGGGAGCAGGGGGATGGGAGACCCAGTACTTC.